This TCR beta chain was captured in a study of blood T cells in healthy people across ages. This clonotype was observed many times. Its antigen is unknown. Combining a sample-barcoded 5' primer with a J-beta primer mix, a second PCR ran for about 7 to 12 cycles. Every sample returned 2.5 million or more CDR3-containing paired-end reads. TCRdb re-analysed the 5' RACE reads in MiXCR, keeping a single row per CDR3 protein. The table has around 970,000 distinct CDR3 sequences, 51% seen once; the top ten hold over 20%. J was trimmed by 5 bases and V by 5 bases; bases with no gene match: 2. The CDR3 totals 13 residues. Germline V lookup: CDR1 MNHNY, CDR2 SVGAGI (reference sequence). Whole-study results and caveats: Long-lived and aged donors differed, with more naive CD4+ cells and higher diversity in the long-lived. It was not possible, with unsorted PBMCs, to conclusively compare naive and antigen-experienced cells. Expanded clonotype changes were possibly confounded by unknown donor CMV status.

Sequencing was carried out using blood. The clonotype was recovered from a woman in her sixties or seventies in good health. The gene calls are TRBV6-6 and TRBJ1-4; 7 bases agree with TRBD1. CDR3 loop: CASSRQGNEKLFF. Written as DNA, the CDR3 is TGTGCCAGCAGTCGACAGGGAAATGAAAAACTGTTTTTT.